The 18 T cell receptor beta chains given below trace back to one sample, sequenced in a study of technical replicates of blood from four donors. Libraries were prepared by immunoSEQ multiplex PCR; TCRdb keeps only in-frame clonotypes and omits some of them. The sample lists 75,000 to 95,000 clones; approximately 90% were seen once. Sequenced sample: T cells isolated from PBMCs. The receptors here all came from a human donor in good health.

The V gene is TRBV19, the J gene TRBJ1-4, with D tentatively TRBD1 (6 bases). Germline-derived CDR1 and CDR2 are LNHDA and SQIVND (reference sequence). V shed 6 bases and J shed 10 bases, with 12 bases lying between them. The length of the CDR3 is 12 residues. CDR3 coding DNA: TGTGCCAGTAGCCGTCTAGGGGGAAAACTGTTTTTT. It translates to CASSRLGGKLFF.

The chain uses TRBV7-9 and TRBJ2-7; D is possibly TRBD1 (5 bases). CDR1 and CDR2 (germline): SEHNR, FQNEAQ (reference sequence). The ends were cut back, 4 bases at V and 3 bases at J, with 16 bases in the middle. This CDR3 is built from 15 residues. The CDR3 loop reads CASSSLAGILYEQYF. CDR3 sequence (DNA): TGTGCCAGCAGCTCATTGGCAGGGATACTCTACGAGCAGTACTTC.

This chain's CDR3 is CASSPTPAGGNTEAFF. CDR3 nucleotides: TGTGCCAGCAGCCCCACCCCGGCCGGGGGAAACACTGAAGCTTTCTTT. This chain uses TRBV7-3 with TRBJ1-1; D possibly corresponds to TRBD1 (5 bases). Trimming removed 5 bases at V and 2 bases at J, with 18 bases between. This CDR3 region has 16 residues. Germline CDR1 and CDR2: SGHTA and FQGTGA. The full variable domain, with the rest looked up from reference TRBV7-3 and TRBJ1-1, is GAGVSQTPSNKVTEKGKYVELRCDPISGHTALYWYRQSLGQGPEFLIYFQGTGAADDSGLPNDRFFAVRPEGSVSTLKIQRTERGDSAVYLCASSPTPAGGNTEAFFGQGTRLTVV.

The CDR3 loop reads CASSMRSYGEKLFF. In nucleotides, the CDR3 is TGTGCCAGTAGTATGAGGAGTTATGGCGAAAAACTGTTTTTT. V usage is TRBV19 and J usage is TRBJ1-4; D not resolved. Germline V gene sequence: CDR1 LNHDA, CDR2 SQIVND (reference sequence). V was pared by 3 bases and J by 8 bases, with 13 bases between. The CDR3 is 14 amino acids.

The rearrangement links TRBV2 to TRBJ2-1; D might be TRBD2 (7 bases). Germline V lookup: CDR1 SNHLY, CDR2 FYNNEI. V lost 4 bases and J 4 bases, leaving 14 bases between the germline ends. The CDR3 spans 15 residues. The CDR3 reads CASSVEGGGYNEQFF. In DNA, the CDR3 is TGTGCCAGCAGTGTAGAGGGAGGGGGGTACAATGAGCAGTTCTTC.

This clone showed up just once. This sequence joins TRBV28 and TRBJ2-3, with 8 bases that match TRBD2. The CDR3 extends over 18 amino acids. CDR1 and CDR2 (germline): MDHEN, SYDVKM. With V trimmed by 6 bases and J by 2 bases, 16 bases remained unmatched. DNA for the CDR3: TGTGCCAGCAGCTCCGAGGATTTACTAGCGGAACCCACAGATACGCAGTATTTT. It codes for CASSSEDLLAEPTDTQYF.

The CDR3 DNA follows: TGTGCCAGCTCACCACCTCAGGGGGGCCAGAACACCGGGGAGCTGTTTTTT. Encoded protein: CASSPPQGGQNTGELFF. This sequence joins TRBV18 and TRBJ2-2; maybe TRBD1 (7 bases). The CDR3 runs 17 residues. Germline lookup yields CDR1 KGHSH and CDR2 LQKENI. The V end lost 0 bases, the J end lost 1 base, and 12 bases lay between the germline ends.

The CDR3: CASSRDFNQPQHF. The CDR3 nucleotides read TGTGCCAGCAGCCGGGACTTCAATCAGCCCCAGCATTTT. The genes are TRBV5-4 and TRBJ1-5; D perhaps matches TRBD1 (5 bases). V was shortened by 4 bases and J by 3 bases, with 8 bases between the two germline ends. Germline CDR1 reads SGHNT; CDR2 reads YYREEE (reference sequence). This CDR3 is built from 13 residues. The full variable domain, rest sourced from reference TRBV5-4 and TRBJ1-5, is ETGVTQSPTHLIKTRGQQVTLRCSSQSGHNTVSWYQQALGQGPQFIFQYYREEENGRGNFPPRFSGLQFPNYSSELNVNALELDDSALYLCASSRDFNQPQHFGDGTRLSIL.

This clone was seen a single time. The V and J genes are TRBV11-2 and TRBJ1-5; TRBD1 aligns across 9 bases. Per germline, CDR1 SGHAT and CDR2 FQNNGV. V lost 5 bases and J lost 3; bases outside the gene matches: 8. The CDR3 totals 16 residues. Written as DNA, the CDR3 is TGTGCCAGCAGCCCAGGGACAGGGTCCGACAATCAGCCCCAGCATTTT. Translating it yields CASSPGTGSDNQPQHF.

The chain has TRBV5-1 and TRBJ2-3; 8 bases are a match to TRBD1. V lost 1 base to trimming and J lost 5 bases; unmatched junction nucleotides: 9. The CDR3 loop spans 16 amino acids. Germline-derived CDR1 and CDR2 are SGHRS and YFSETQ. This chain's CDR3 is CASSLSGTGSEDTQYF. The CDR3 coding sequence is TGCGCCAGCAGCTTGTCTGGGACAGGATCAGAAGATACGCAGTATTTT. Full variable domain (remainder filled in from reference TRBV5-1 and TRBJ2-3): KAGVTQTPRYLIKTRGQQVTLSCSPISGHRSVSWYQQTPGQGLQFLFEYFSETQRNKGNFPGRFSGRQFSNSRSEMNVSTLELGDSALYLCASSLSGTGSEDTQYFGPGTRLTVL.

The CDR3, as DNA: TGTGCCAGCAGCTCGCCACTTCACGCTGAAGCTTTCTTT. Translating it yields CASSSPLHAEAFF. The chain joins TRBV7-9 to TRBJ1-1; D is unresolved. The CDR3 is 13 amino acids. V was clipped by 4 bases and J by 6 bases, with 12 bases between them. Looked up from germline, CDR1 is SEHNR and CDR2 is FQNEAQ (reference sequence). Full variable domain (missing parts from reference TRBV7-9 and TRBJ1-1): DTGVSQNPRHKITKRGQNVTFRCDPISEHNRLYWYRQTLGQGPEFLTYFQNEAQLEKSRLLSDRFSAERPKGSFSTLEIQRTEQGDSAMYLCASSSPLHAEAFFGQGTRLTVV.

The V and J genes are TRBV4-1 and TRBJ2-1, with D possibly matching TRBD2 (5 bases). Trimming pared 3 bases from V and 2 bases from J, leaving 11 bases between. This CDR3 region has 15 residues. Germline CDR1 is MGHRA and CDR2 is YSYEKL. The chain's CDR3 is CASSHSGEAYNEQFF. Here the CDR3 DNA reads TGCGCCAGCAGCCACTCCGGGGAAGCCTACAATGAGCAGTTCTTC.

V gene TRBV27 combines with J gene TRBJ2-5; 10 nucleotides match TRBD2. The V gene's germline CDR1 is MNHEY and CDR2 SMNVEV (reference sequence). This CDR3 has 17 residues. V shed 5 bases, J shed 0 bases, and the junction held 9 bases outside the gene matches. CDR3 in DNA: TGTGCCAGCAGTGGGCTAGCGGGAGTTCGCTACCAAGAGACCCAGTACTTC. Protein sequence: CASSGLAGVRYQETQYF.

J is TRBJ2-1 and V is TRBV10-3; 8 positions match TRBD2. Germline V lookup: CDR1 ENHRY, CDR2 SYGVKD. The V segment lost 0 bases and the J segment 7 bases; nucleotides outside the gene matches: 5. CDR3 length: 15 residues. CDR3 protein: CAISESLAGKNEQFF. The DNA of the CDR3 is TGTGCCATCAGTGAGTCCTTAGCGGGAAAGAATGAGCAGTTCTTC.

V gene TRBV20-1 combines with J gene TRBJ2-3, with a tentative D call TRBD1 (5 bases). V was trimmed by 5 bases and J by 11 bases, leaving 14 bases between them. CDR3 length: 11 residues. Germline assignment: CDR1 DFQATT and CDR2 SNEGSKA (reference sequence). CDR3 nucleotides: TGCAGTGCTCCCGGTCAGGGTGGGCAGTATTTT. It encodes CSAPGQGGQYF.

The chain employs TRBV10-1 and TRBJ1-1, with 7 bases that match TRBD1. The germline gives CDR1 WNHNN, CDR2 SYGVQD (reference sequence). The junction had 9 bases not matched to a gene; V was cut back by 6 bases and J by 5 bases. CDR3 length: 14 residues. This CDR3 is CASRARTGGTEAFF. CDR3 nucleotides: TGCGCCAGCAGGGCTCGGACAGGAGGGACTGAAGCTTTCTTT.

The V call is TRBV28, the J call TRBJ2-7; 10 positions agree with TRBD1. The junction had 7 bases not matched to a gene; V was cut back by 2 bases and J by 3 bases. The CDR3 runs 16 residues. Germline values: CDR1 MDHEN, CDR2 SYDVKM. The CDR3 coding sequence is TGTGCCAGCAGTTTAGGGGCCGGGACAGGGGTCTACGAGCAGTACTTC. Residues: CASSLGAGTGVYEQYF.

This clone appeared a single time. V gene TRBV7-2 combines with J gene TRBJ2-3; D not resolved. In germline, CDR1 is SGHTA, CDR2 FQGNSA. V lost 5 bases and J lost 0, with 6 bases in between. The CDR3 sequence is 13 residues long. The CDR3 is CASSPTSTDTQYF. For the CDR3, the DNA is TGTGCCAGCAGCCCTACTAGCACAGATACGCAGTATTTT.